The following is a T cell receptor (beta chain) sequence with its context. These data come from a study of T-cell memory formation after mild COVID-19. TCRdb reprocessed the 5' RACE reads with MiXCR, giving one entry per CDR3 protein. The table has 350,000 to 400,000 distinct CDR3 sequences, roughly 21% seen once. This receptor was taken from an adult woman who had mild COVID-19 (a few samples of this study predate the infection). Cell type and time point are not known. Sequenced: PBMCs or a T cell subset sorted from them (not recorded which).

In DNA, the CDR3 is TGCGCCAGCACGGGGGGATTGAACACTGAAGCTTTCTTT. It specifies CASTGGLNTEAFF. The chain combines TRBV5-1 with TRBJ1-1; TRBD1 might be the D (5 bases). Trimming shortened V by 6 bases and J by 0 bases, and 9 bases separated the two germline ends. There are 13 residues in the CDR3. Germline CDR1 and CDR2: SGHRS and YFSETQ.